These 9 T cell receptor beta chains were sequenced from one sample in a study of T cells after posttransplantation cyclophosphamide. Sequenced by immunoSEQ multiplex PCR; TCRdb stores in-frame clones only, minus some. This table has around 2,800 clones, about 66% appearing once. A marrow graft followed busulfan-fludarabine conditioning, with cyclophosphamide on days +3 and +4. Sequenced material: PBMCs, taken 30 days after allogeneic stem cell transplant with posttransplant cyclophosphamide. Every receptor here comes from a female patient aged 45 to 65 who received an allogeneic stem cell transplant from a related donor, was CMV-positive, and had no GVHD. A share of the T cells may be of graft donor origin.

The CDR3 DNA follows: TGTGCCAGCAGTCCCTCCCAGGGGGCGAACGGCTACACCTTC. This codes for CASSPSQGANGYTF. The genes are TRBV6-1 and TRBJ1-2, with 8 positions matching TRBD1. The CDR3 loop spans 14 amino acids. Germline V CDR1 and CDR2: MNHNS, SASEGT. With V trimmed by 5 bases and J by 8 bases, 10 bases remained unmatched.

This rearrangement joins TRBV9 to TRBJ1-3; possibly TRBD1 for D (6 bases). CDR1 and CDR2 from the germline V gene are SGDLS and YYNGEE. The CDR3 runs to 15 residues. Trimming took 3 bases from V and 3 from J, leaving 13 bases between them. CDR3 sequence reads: CASSAQTDSGNTIYF. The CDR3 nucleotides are TGTGCCAGCAGCGCACAAACGGACAGTGGAAACACCATATATTTT.

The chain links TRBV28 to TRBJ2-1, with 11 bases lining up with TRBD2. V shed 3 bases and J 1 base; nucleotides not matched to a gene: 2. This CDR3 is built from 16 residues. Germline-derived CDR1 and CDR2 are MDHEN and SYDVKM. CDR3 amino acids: CASSLLAGGSYNEQFF. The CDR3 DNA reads TGTGCCAGCAGTTTGTTAGCGGGAGGGTCCTACAATGAGCAGTTCTTC.

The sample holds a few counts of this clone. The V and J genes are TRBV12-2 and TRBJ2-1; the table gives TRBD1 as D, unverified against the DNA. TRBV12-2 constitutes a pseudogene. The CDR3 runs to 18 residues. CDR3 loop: CASRLAHAGEPYYNEQFF. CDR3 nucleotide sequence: TGTGCAAGTCGCTTAGCACACGCAGGGGAACCCTACTACAATGAGCAGTTCTTC.

This CDR3 is CASGRGGRYNEQFF. Here the CDR3 DNA reads TGTGCTAGTGGTCGCGGGGGTAGGTACAATGAGCAGTTCTTC. The chain is built from TRBV12-5 and TRBJ2-1, with 7 bases fitting TRBD2. Germline CDR1 is LGHNT and CDR2 is FRNRAP. This CDR3 region has 14 residues. Trimming removed 5 bases from V and 4 bases from J; junction bases left unmatched: 5.

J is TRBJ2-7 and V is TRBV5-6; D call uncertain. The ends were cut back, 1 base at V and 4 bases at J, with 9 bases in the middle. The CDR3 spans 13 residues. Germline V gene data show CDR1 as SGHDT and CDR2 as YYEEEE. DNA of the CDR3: TGTGCCAGCAGCTTGAGACTGATATACGAGCAGTACTTC. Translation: CASSLRLIYEQYF.

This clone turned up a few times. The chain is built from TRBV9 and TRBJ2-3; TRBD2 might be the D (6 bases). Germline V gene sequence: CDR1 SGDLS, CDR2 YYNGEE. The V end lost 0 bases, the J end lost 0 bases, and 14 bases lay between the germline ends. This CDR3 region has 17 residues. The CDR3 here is CASSVELGLSSTDTQYF. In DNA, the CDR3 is TGTGCCAGCAGCGTAGAACTGGGACTTTCTAGCACAGATACGCAGTATTTT.

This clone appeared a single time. As DNA, the CDR3 is TGTGCCAGCAGCTTAGACGGGAGGGCCGCCGGGGAGCTGTTTTTT. Encoded protein: CASSLDGRAAGELFF. V gene TRBV7-9 combines with J gene TRBJ2-2; 8 nucleotides agree with TRBD2. The length of the CDR3 is 15 residues. Losses at the gene ends were 1 base for V and 6 bases for J; bases not matched to a gene: 4. CDR1 is SEHNR and CDR2 is FQNEAQ in the germline V gene (reference sequence).

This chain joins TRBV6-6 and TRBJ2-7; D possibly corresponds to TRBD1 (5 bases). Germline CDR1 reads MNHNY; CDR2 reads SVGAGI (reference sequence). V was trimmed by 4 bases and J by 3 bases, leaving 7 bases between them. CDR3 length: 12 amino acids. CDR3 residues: CASSLTVYEQYF. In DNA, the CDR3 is TGTGCCAGCAGTTTGACAGTCTACGAGCAGTACTTC.